The following is a T cell receptor beta chain sequence with its context. What it binds is unknown. V was pared by 0 bases and J by 0 bases, with 11 bases between. Germline V lookup: CDR1 MNHEY, CDR2 SVGAGI. This CDR3 comprises 16 residues. After expansion with viral peptide pools in the ViraFEST assay, antigen-specific CD4+ T cells were sequenced. It was after approximately 11 days of culture that CD4+ T cells were isolated. None of these healthy vaccinees had been infected with SARS-CoV-2 before vaccination. Measured with immunoSEQ multiplex PCR; TCRdb has only the in-frame clones, and not every one. The sample consists of tens of thousands of clones, about four fifths of them appearing once. This entry belongs to a study of vaccination effects on CD4 cells after COVID-19.

This receptor was identified in a human donor who received a COVID-19 vaccine. The J gene is TRBJ1-1, the V gene TRBV6-5; D is unclear. Sample: CD4+ T cells from PBMCs cultured with HCoV-OC43 spike peptides, taken before COVID-19 vaccination. Subset denoted: HCoV-OC43 spike overlapping peptide pool stimulation. The CDR3 coding sequence is TGTGCCAGCAGTTACTCGTCTGGCAGAATGAACACTGAAGCTTTCTTT. This codes for CASSYSSGRMNTEAFF.